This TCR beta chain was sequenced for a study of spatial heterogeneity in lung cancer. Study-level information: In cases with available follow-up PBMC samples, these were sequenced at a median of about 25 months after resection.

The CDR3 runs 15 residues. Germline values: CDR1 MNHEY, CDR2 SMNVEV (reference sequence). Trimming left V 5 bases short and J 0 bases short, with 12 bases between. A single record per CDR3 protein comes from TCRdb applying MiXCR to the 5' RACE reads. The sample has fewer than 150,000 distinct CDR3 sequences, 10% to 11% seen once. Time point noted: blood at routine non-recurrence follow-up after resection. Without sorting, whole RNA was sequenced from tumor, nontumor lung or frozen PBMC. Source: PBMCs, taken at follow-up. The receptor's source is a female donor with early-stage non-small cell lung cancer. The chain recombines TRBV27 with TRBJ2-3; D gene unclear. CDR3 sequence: CASSQTRASTDTQYF. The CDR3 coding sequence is TGTGCCAGCAGTCAGACACGCGCTAGCACAGATACGCAGTATTTT.